What follows describes a single T cell receptor (beta chain). This receptor's antigen is unknown. No base quality information exists; no much larger clone differs at one position. TCRbeta CDR3 regions were amplified from genomic DNA by means of the immunoSEQ Assay, a bias-controlled multiplex PCR. Processing in the source paper ran as follows. The number of nucleated cells in each sample was estimated by amplification of reference gene primers within the assay. To quantify the absolute abundance of each unique TCRbeta CDR3 rearrangement, sequence reads were collapsed and filtered. For each sample, productive Simpson clonality was calculated by taking the square root of Simpson's diversity index across productive rearrangements. Sourced from immuneACCESS, this table was stored by TCRdb with only in-frame sequences that have V and J called. A share of the clones is absent; for the studies checked, an unresolved V gene accounts for under half, and the remainder has no known explanation. Clonal size and the V and J genes are those of that table, whereas D and trimming came from the DNA. Here the sample has some 400,000 clones; roughly 90% occur a single time. 0.7% to 0.95% of the sample goes to the ten largest clones.

This sample was taken from a study of blood T cell repertoires in COVID-19 (dated by TCRdb to 2020 to 2021). With regard to the full study: Samples from collaborators originated in the United States, Italy and Spain and spanned both the acute and convalescent phases of COVID-19. The material from the prospective study consisted of cDNA or gDNA derived from T cells, B-cell-depleted T cells, or PBMCs. The dataset comprised deeply sampled blood TCRbeta repertoires from subjects exposed to, actively infected with, or recovered from COVID-19. The repertoires were made available in a free public database intended to serve as a resource for research on the immune response to SARS-CoV-2. Samples came from the ongoing ImmuneRACE study (first 160 participants) plus 1,254 subjects from 6 global collaborators. The sample metadata nearly always contained a de-identified subject ID, COVID-19 status, age in years and sex. Where available, HLA class I and class II types were taken from metadata supplied by the sample provider and were not determined by assay-based typing.

The V end loses 6 bases and the J end loses 3 bases, and a stretch of 15 bases separates them. Spanning cysteine to phenylalanine, the CDR3 consists of 15 amino acids. The read is trimmed to its CDR3 DNA, 45 bases read in frame from base 1. The germline V gene (reference sequence) sets CDR1 to LNHDA and CDR2 to SQIVND. Participants in the prospective study were aged roughly 18 to 90 years, lived in 20 to 30 United States geographic areas, and enrolled through a virtual design. In the prospective study, cohorts were assigned on the basis of participant-reported clinical history obtained from a screening survey and a study questionnaire. A participant counted as exposed if, within 2 weeks of entering the study, that participant had been in contact with someone who had a PCR-confirmed or clinician-diagnosed COVID-19 case. Each participant in the prospective study had whole blood, serum and a nasopharyngeal or oropharyngeal swab collected by mobile phlebotomists. Additional blood draws and questionnaires over an approximately 2-month period could optionally be provided by prospective study participants. Before DNA extraction, blood samples from the prospective study were shipped at room temperature or frozen.

On the study overall, not on this receptor specifically: The quantity of clinical and demographic metadata differed by source and by participant and was supplied without curation.

This sequence originates from a woman between 35 and 50 years old who had been exposed to COVID-19. Sequencing used PBMCs or T cells enriched from blood (not recorded which). Recombination connected TRBV19 to TRBJ1-5, with a tentative D gene TRBD1 over 6 matching bases. CDR3 protein: CASRTFSGDNQPQHF. The base sequence is TGTGCCAGTAGGACCTTCTCAGGGGACAATCAGCCCCAGCATTTT.